These T cell receptor beta chains were read from a single sample in a study of blood T cell repertoires in COVID-19. Clones were sequenced by immunoSEQ multiplex PCR, and TCRdb holds only the in-frame ones, with some missing. The sample lists over 250,000 clones, roughly 85% seen once, with approximately 9% in the top ten. The sequenced sample was peripheral blood. These receptors came from a woman in her forties or fifties who had recovered from COVID-19. CDR3s include the opening cysteine and the closing phenylalanine or tryptophan. Fields, in order: CDR3 protein, CDR3 DNA, clone size, J gene, CDR3 length, D gene, V gene. A D gene is named only where the DNA matches it firmly. Where a row states a size, it is once, few, many or the class of an expanded clone; other rows omit it.

CASPPSSGLHNEQFF,TGTGCCAGCCCGCCATCTAGCGGCCTTCACAATGAGCAGTTCTTC,NA,TRBJ2-1,15,TRBD2,TRBV28
CASSLAQGAITEAFF,TGTGCCAGCAGCTTAGCGCAGGGCGCAATCACTGAAGCTTTCTTT,NA,TRBJ1-1,15,NA,TRBV7-9
CASRTSGTDTQYF,TGTGCCAGCAGGACTAGCGGCACAGATACGCAGTATTTT,NA,TRBJ2-3,13,TRBD2,TRBV9
CASSALNTGELFF,TGTGCCAGCAGCGCCCTCAACACCGGGGAGCTGTTTTTT,many,TRBJ2-2,13,NA,TRBV9
CASSLQGYNSPLHF,TGTGCCAGCAGCTTACAGGGTTATAATTCACCCCTCCACTTT,NA,TRBJ1-6,14,NA,TRBV5-4
CASSTTRTGGYGYTF,TGTGCCAGCAGCACCACCAGGACAGGGGGTTATGGCTACACCTTC,NA,TRBJ1-2,15,TRBD1,TRBV28
CASSQDLAGSYEQYF,TGTGCCAGCAGCCAAGATCTCGCAGGCTCCTACGAGCAGTACTTC,NA,TRBJ2-7,15,NA,TRBV4-2
CASSLGTRQGNTEAFF,TGTGCCAGCAGCTTAGGTACCAGACAGGGAAATACTGAAGCTTTCTTT,NA,TRBJ1-1,16,TRBD1,TRBV7-6
CASSPGLENEQFF,TGTGCCAGCTCCCCGGGACTAGAAAATGAGCAGTTCTTC,NA,TRBJ2-1,13,TRBD2,TRBV18
CASSLQGAQGETQYF,TGTGCCAGCAGTTTACAGGGGGCCCAGGGGGAGACCCAGTACTTC,NA,TRBJ2-5,15,TRBD1,TRBV27
CAWSNSHRGTNEKLFF,TGTGCCTGGAGTAATTCACACAGGGGGACTAATGAAAAACTGTTTTTT,NA,TRBJ1-4,16,TRBD1,TRBV30
CASSQTGGGQETQYF,TGCGCCAGCAGCCAAACAGGGGGAGGCCAAGAGACCCAGTACTTC,NA,TRBJ2-5,15,TRBD1,TRBV5-1
CASSQDFGSGRASSTDTQYF,TGTGCCAGCAGCCAAGATTTTGGTAGCGGGAGGGCAAGTTCCACAGATACGCAGTATTTT,NA,TRBJ2-3,20,TRBD2,TRBV4-2
CASNPGQGAAPIYEQYF,TGTGCCAGCAATCCGGGACAGGGGGCTGCGCCTATCTACGAGCAGTACTTC,NA,TRBJ2-7,17,TRBD1,TRBV5-4
CASSPGGQSYNEQFF,TGTGCCAGCAGTCCAGGGGGACAGAGCTACAATGAGCAGTTCTTC,NA,TRBJ2-1,15,TRBD1,TRBV11-2
CASSQGARNIQYF,TGTGCCAGCAGCCAGGGGGCCCGAAACATTCAGTACTTC,NA,TRBJ2-4,13,TRBD1,TRBV12-3/TRBV12-4
CASRVTGDYGYTF,TGTGCCAGCAGGGTGACAGGGGACTATGGCTACACCTTC,NA,TRBJ1-2,13,TRBD1,TRBV2
CASRRGLNTEAFF,TGTGCCAGCAGGAGAGGGTTGAACACTGAAGCTTTCTTT,NA,TRBJ1-1,13,NA,TRBV7-2
CASSPPSRPTYNEQFF,TGTGCCAGCTCACCACCGAGCAGGCCCACCTACAATGAGCAGTTCTTC,NA,TRBJ2-1,16,NA,TRBV18
CASSLATQGLAGANEQFF,TGTGCCAGCAGCTTAGCTACCCAGGGACTAGCGGGAGCCAATGAGCAGTTCTTC,NA,TRBJ2-1,18,TRBD2,TRBV7-2
CASSTDRAPHRKAFF,TGTGCCAGCAGTACTGACAGGGCACCACACCGAAAAGCTTTCTTT,NA,TRBJ1-1,15,TRBD1,TRBV6-5
CAIRPEPGQGRYEQYF,TGTGCCATCAGGCCAGAGCCGGGACAGGGGCGCTACGAGCAGTACTTC,once,TRBJ2-7,16,TRBD1,TRBV10-3
CASSSTQETQYF,TGTGCCAGCAGTTCGACTCAAGAGACCCAGTACTTC,NA,TRBJ2-5,12,NA,TRBV6-2/TRBV6-3
CASSIQGDDGYTF,TGTGCCAGTAGCATACAGGGGGATGATGGCTACACCTTC,NA,TRBJ1-2,13,TRBD1,TRBV19
CASSNNRGTEAFF,TGTGCCAGCAGCAACAACAGGGGCACTGAAGCTTTCTTT,NA,TRBJ1-1,13,TRBD1,TRBV7-2
CASSPAGGDEQFF,TGTGCCAGCAGCCCCGCGGGGGGGGATGAGCAGTTCTTC,NA,TRBJ2-1,13,TRBD2,TRBV4-2
CASSRPGTSGRKTNEQFF,TGTGCCAGTAGTAGGCCCGGGACTAGCGGGAGGAAGACTAATGAGCAGTTCTTC,few,TRBJ2-1,18,TRBD2,TRBV19
CASSSPGVSGANVLTF,TGTGCCAGCAGTTCCCCGGGAGTCTCTGGGGCCAACGTCCTGACTTTC,NA,TRBJ2-6,16,NA,TRBV28
CASSVGAQARNPGELFF,TGTGCCAGCAGCGTAGGCGCCCAAGCGCGGAACCCCGGGGAGCTGTTTTTT,NA,TRBJ2-2,17,NA,TRBV9
CAWRELNTEAFF,TGTGCCTGGCGTGAACTTAACACTGAAGCTTTCTTT,NA,TRBJ1-1,12,NA,TRBV30
CASQDRRLTGELFF,TGTGCCAGCCAGGACAGACGGTTGACCGGGGAGCTGTTTTTT,NA,TRBJ2-2,14,NA,TRBV6-5
CASSSISGTGEYF,TGTGCCAGCAGTTCAATTTCCGGGACAGGGGAGTACTTC,NA,TRBJ2-7,13,TRBD1,TRBV5-6
CASRPGQGAPGDTEAFF,TGTGCCAGCAGACCTGGACAGGGGGCGCCGGGGGACACTGAAGCTTTCTTT,NA,TRBJ1-1,17,TRBD1,TRBV27
CASSPSWRVGTEVDTQYF,TGTGCCAGCAGCCCAAGTTGGAGGGTCGGAACTGAGGTGGATACGCAGTATTTT,NA,TRBJ2-3,18,NA,TRBV9
CASSRGFNEKLFF,TGTGCCAGCAGTCGGGGTTTTAATGAAAAACTGTTTTTT,once,TRBJ1-4,13,NA,TRBV6-5
CASSLRGTVNTEAFF,TGTGCCAGCAGTTTAAGAGGGACAGTGAACACTGAAGCTTTCTTT,few,TRBJ1-1,15,TRBD1,TRBV28
CASSFTGTGSYEQYF,TGTGCCAGCAGTTTCACCGGGACAGGATCCTACGAGCAGTACTTC,NA,TRBJ2-7,15,TRBD1,TRBV27